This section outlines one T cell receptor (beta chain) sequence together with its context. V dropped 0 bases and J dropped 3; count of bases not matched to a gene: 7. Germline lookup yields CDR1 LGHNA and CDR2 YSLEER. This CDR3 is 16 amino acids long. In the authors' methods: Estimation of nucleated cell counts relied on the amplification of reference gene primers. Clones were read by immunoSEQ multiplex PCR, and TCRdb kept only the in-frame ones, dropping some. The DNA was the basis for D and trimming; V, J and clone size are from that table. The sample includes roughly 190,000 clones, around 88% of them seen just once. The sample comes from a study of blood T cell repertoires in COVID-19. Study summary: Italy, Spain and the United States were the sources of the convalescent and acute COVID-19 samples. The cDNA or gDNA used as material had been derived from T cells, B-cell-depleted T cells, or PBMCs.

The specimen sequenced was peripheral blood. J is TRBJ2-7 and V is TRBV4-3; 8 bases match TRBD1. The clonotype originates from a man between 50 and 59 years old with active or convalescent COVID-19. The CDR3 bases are TGCGCCAGCAGCCAAGATAGTAGTACAGGGGGCTACGAGCAGTACTTC. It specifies CASSQDSSTGGYEQYF.